Shown below are 14 T cell receptor beta chains from a single sample sequenced in a study of tumor-infiltrating lymphocytes in primary liver carcinoma. Using a constant-region primer together with ProtoScript II reverse transcriptase, TCR beta cDNA was made from 500 ng of total RNA. Sequencing libraries for TCR beta derived from three nested multiplex PCR rounds that used slightly modified ARM-PCR. A C-beta reverse primer was combined with TRBV1-TRBV30 forward primers in the first two PCR rounds, and each round had approximately 9 cycles. TCRdb processed the multiplex PCR reads anew with MiXCR; each CDR3 protein has one entry. The table shows about 54,000 distinct CDR3 sequences, with about 73% occurring only once. Unsorted bulk tissue, about 19-32 mg of it, served as the source for co-extraction of RNA and DNA. What was sequenced was liver tumor tissue from sampling region 2. Subset indicated: tumor region T2, inferior pole. These receptors were collected from a man in his forties or fifties with primary liver carcinoma and hepatitis B virus infection.

The genes are TRBV12-3 or TRBV12-4 and TRBJ2-7, with D hard to call. V lost 9 bases and J lost 3, with 15 bases in between. The CDR3 contains 13 residues. The CDR3 region has the DNA TGTGCCAGTACCCGTTGGGAATACTACGAGCAGTACTTC. Its protein is CASTRWEYYEQYF.

By sample share, this clonotype is medium-sized. V gene TRBV6-1 combines with J gene TRBJ1-1; possible D gene TRBD1, 6 bases. Looked up from germline, CDR1 is MNHNS and CDR2 is SASEGT. The V end was cut by 8 bases, the J end by 1 base, with 17 bases between. CDR3 length equals 15 residues. The CDR3: CASGGWGTANTEAFF. The CDR3, as DNA: TGTGCCAGCGGGGGCTGGGGGACGGCGAACACTGAAGCTTTCTTT.

Concerning this clonotype: Sequence at one end of the junction differs from germline and may be a read error. CDR3 DNA: TGCAGCGCCAGAGTCCTCGGCGCCTACGAGCAGTATTTC. It yields the protein CSARVLGAYEQYF. The V gene is TRBV29-1, the J gene TRBJ2-7; D ambiguous. This CDR3 spans 13 amino acids. Germline V lookup: CDR1 SQVTM, CDR2 ANQGSEA.

This clonotype appeared once. V is TRBV20-1 and J is TRBJ2-1; 7 bases are a match to TRBD2. The CDR3 runs to 16 residues. After removal of 1 base from V and 2 bases from J, the junction contained 8 bases not matched to a gene. Looked up from germline, CDR1 is DFQATT and CDR2 is SNEGSKA (reference sequence). The CDR3 nucleotides are TGCAGTGCTAGAGGGGCGGGAGCCAGCCCCTACAATGAGCAGTTCTTC. It yields the protein CSARGAGASPYNEQFF.

V gene TRBV6-1 combines with J gene TRBJ2-1; TRBD1 is a possible D gene (5 bases). The CDR3 is made up of 15 amino acids. The V gene lost 6 bases and the J gene lost 0 bases, with 12 bases spanning the gap. Germline V gene lookup returns CDR1 MNHNS and CDR2 SASEGT. The CDR3 nucleotides read TGTGCCAGCAGGGGCAGGGATGTCTCCTACAATGAGCAGTTCTTC. It is translated as CASRGRDVSYNEQFF.

The table lists this clonotype with many counts. The chain has TRBV13 and TRBJ2-1, with D maybe TRBD2 (5 bases). With 0 bases removed from V and 1 base from J, the gap between germline ends came to 13 bases. Germline V CDR1 and CDR2: PRHDT, FYEKMQ (reference sequence). This CDR3 is 17 amino acids long. CDR3 residues: CASSLGGGRRSYNEQFF. The CDR3 DNA reads as TGTGCCAGCAGCTTAGGTGGAGGCAGAAGGTCCTACAATGAGCAGTTCTTC.

Worth noting for this clonotype: The germline gene is not matched at one end of the junction; a read error may be the cause. The rearrangement joins TRBV10-2 to TRBJ2-7, with 10 bases that match TRBD1. The CDR3 consists of 14 residues. Germline loops: CDR1 WSHSY, CDR2 SAAADI. The CDR3 nucleotides are TGCACCAGCAGTGCCGGACAGGGGGGCTACGAGCAGTACTTC. This gives the protein CTSSAGQGGYEQYF.

With respect to this clonotype: An end of the junction differs from the germline gene, which may be a read error. This chain connects TRBV4-1 to TRBJ1-4, with D tentatively TRBD1 (5 bases). Germline-derived CDR1 and CDR2 are MGHRA and YSYEKL. This CDR3 is 16 amino acids long. This CDR3 is CASNQVPGTGNEKLLF. The CDR3 DNA reads as TGCGCCAGCAACCAAGTACCCGGGACCGGAAACGAAAAACTGCTTTTT.

This clonotype has ten or more counts. This chain joins TRBV10-2 and TRBJ1-4; D is unresolved. CDR3 length equals 17 residues. In germline, CDR1 is WSHSY, CDR2 SAAADI. V lost 8 bases to trimming and J lost 0 bases, with 19 bases between them. Here the CDR3 DNA reads TGCGCCAGCGGCAGAAGGAGTCTCCAAGCAACTAATGAAAAACTGTTTTTT. Its translation is CASGRRSLQATNEKLFF.

The V and J genes are TRBV11-2 and TRBJ2-2; TRBD2 aligns across 9 bases. J gave up 5 bases and V 9 bases, and 13 bases lay outside the gene matches. CDR1 SGHAT and CDR2 FQNNGV come from the germline V gene. CDR3 length: 16 residues. The chain's CDR3 is CARGLVPLAGTGELFF. CDR3 in DNA: TGTGCCAGGGGCTTAGTGCCGCTAGCGGGAACCGGGGAGCTGTTTTTT.

The rearrangement joins TRBV13 to TRBJ2-1, with D possibly being TRBD2 (5 bases). V lost 2 bases to trimming and J lost 16 bases, with 12 bases between them. CDR1 is PRHDT, CDR2 FYEKMQ, per germline (reference sequence). This CDR3 contains 11 residues. The CDR3 sequence: CASSLKDLQFF. The CDR3, as DNA: TGTGCCAGCAGCTTAAAGGACTTGCAATTCTTC.

Worth noting for this clonotype: The junction departs from the called germline gene at one end, perhaps through a read error. V and J are TRBV29-1 and TRBJ2-2; 7 nucleotides line up with TRBD2. The CDR3 sequence is 15 residues long. Germline V gene lookup returns CDR1 SQVTM and CDR2 ANQGSEA. The CDR3 DNA reads TGCAGCGTTGACGACGCCGCGGGAGCCCCCGGGGACCTGTATTTT. This codes for CSVDDAAGAPGDLYF.

This chain connects TRBV3-1 to TRBJ2-2, with TRBD2 matching over 10 bases. V trimming: 0 bases; J trimming: 4 bases; junction bases outside the gene matches: 14. The germline gives CDR1 LGHDT, CDR2 YNNKEL (reference sequence). The CDR3 runs to 20 residues. The CDR3 nucleotides are TGTGCCAGCAGCCAAGATATCTCCCGTCTAGCGGGAGTGGTCACCGGGGAGCTGTTTTTT. This gives the protein CASSQDISRLAGVVTGELFF.

With respect to this clonotype: One junction end does not reproduce the germline sequence, and a read error may be involved. The CDR3 loop reads CANSSEAHLTDTQYF. The CDR3 nucleotides are TGTGCCAACAGCTCAGAGGCCCATCTCACAGATACGCAGTATTTT. The chain recombines TRBV11-3 with TRBJ2-3, with D hard to call. The CDR3 spans 15 residues. Germline CDR1 reads SGHNT; CDR2 reads YENEEA.